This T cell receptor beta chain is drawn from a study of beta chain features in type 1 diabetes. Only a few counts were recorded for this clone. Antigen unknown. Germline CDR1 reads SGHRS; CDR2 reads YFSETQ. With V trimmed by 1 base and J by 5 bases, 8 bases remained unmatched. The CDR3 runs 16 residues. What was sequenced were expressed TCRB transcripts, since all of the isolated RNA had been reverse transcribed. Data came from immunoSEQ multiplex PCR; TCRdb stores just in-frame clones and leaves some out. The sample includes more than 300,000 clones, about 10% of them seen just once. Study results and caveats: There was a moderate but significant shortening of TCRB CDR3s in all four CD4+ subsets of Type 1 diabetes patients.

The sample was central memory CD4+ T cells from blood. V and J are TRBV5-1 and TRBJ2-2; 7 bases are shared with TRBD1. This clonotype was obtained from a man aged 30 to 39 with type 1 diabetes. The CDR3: CASSLRTGELTGELFF. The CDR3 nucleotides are TGCGCCAGCAGCTTGAGAACAGGGGAGTTGACCGGGGAGCTGTTTTTT.